Listed here are 18 T cell receptor beta chains from one sample, sequenced in a study of early T cells in non-severe SARS-CoV-2 infection. Each CDR3 protein is one row after TCRdb ran MiXCR on the 5' RACE reads. The sample has about 48,000 distinct CDR3 sequences, 5% to 6.5% seen once. The specimen comprised whole blood, sampled at baseline. The receptors shown here come from an adult who was a healthcare worker with PCR-confirmed SARS-CoV-2 infection or an uninfected control (not recorded which).

V is TRBV19 and J is TRBJ2-2, with no clear D. Looked up from germline, CDR1 is LNHDA and CDR2 is SQIVND (reference sequence). Trimming took off 3 bases at V and 4 bases at J, with 9 bases between the two ends. The CDR3 covers 14 residues. The CDR3 DNA reads as TGTGCCAGTAGTATGGTGCCGCCCACCGGGGAGCTGTTTTTT. Translated, it gives CASSMVPPTGELFF.

This chain links TRBV7-9 with TRBJ2-2, with 12 bases aligning to TRBD2. This CDR3 is 16 amino acids long. V trimming: 5 bases; J trimming: 4 bases; junction bases outside the gene matches: 5. Germline V CDR1 and CDR2: SEHNR, FQNEAQ (reference sequence). The CDR3 DNA sequence: TGTGCCAGCAGCGATACTAGCGGGAGGCCCACCGGGGAGCTGTTTTTT. This translates into CASSDTSGRPTGELFF. Looking up the rest from reference TRBV7-9 and TRBJ2-2 gives the full variable domain: DTGVSQNPRHKITKRGQNVTFRCDPISEHNRLYWYRQTLGQGPEFLTYFQNEAQLEKSRLLSDRFSAERPKGSFSTLEIQRTEQGDSAMYLCASSDTSGRPTGELFFGEGSRLTVL.

There are many counts of this clonotype. The rearrangement joins TRBV11-2 to TRBJ1-2; D may be TRBD1 (5 bases). V dropped 1 base and J dropped 8 bases, with 14 bases sitting between them. This CDR3 is 14 amino acids long. From germline, CDR1 is SGHAT and CDR2 FQNNGV. The CDR3 DNA reads as TGTGCCAGCAGCTTAGCGGTGGACGGGACGGGCTACACCTTC. Translated: CASSLAVDGTGYTF.

This clonotype has only a few counts. The gene calls are TRBV7-9 and TRBJ1-1; D remains ambiguous. CDR1 SEHNR and CDR2 FQNEAQ come from the germline V gene (reference sequence). Trimming shortened V by 5 bases and J by 12 bases, and 19 bases separated the two germline ends. CDR3 length: 13 residues. The DNA for the CDR3 is TGTGCCAGCAGCCCGTATATAGGGAGCGAGCCTTTCTTT. Protein sequence: CASSPYIGSEPFF. The full variable domain, with the rest looked up from reference TRBV7-9 and TRBJ1-1, is DTGVSQNPRHKITKRGQNVTFRCDPISEHNRLYWYRQTLGQGPEFLTYFQNEAQLEKSRLLSDRFSAERPKGSFSTLEIQRTEQGDSAMYLCASSPYIGSEPFFGQGTRLTVV.

This clonotype was detected many times. The rearrangement joins TRBV19 to TRBJ2-7, with 13 bases matching TRBD2. The germline V gene has CDR1 LNHDA and CDR2 SQIVND (reference sequence). This CDR3 region has 15 residues. The junction had 8 bases not matched to a gene; V was cut back by 9 bases and J by 3 bases. The chain's CDR3 is CASRYGTSGIYEQYF. In DNA, the CDR3 is TGTGCCAGCAGATATGGGACTAGCGGGATCTACGAGCAGTACTTC.

This clonotype was counted many times. CDR3 sequence reads: CASSPRSVYGYTF. The DNA for the CDR3 is TGTGCCAGCAGTCCCCGGTCGGTCTATGGCTACACCTTC. The V gene is TRBV27, the J gene TRBJ1-2, with D unclear. The CDR3 runs to 13 residues. Germline loops: CDR1 MNHEY, CDR2 SMNVEV (reference sequence). V dropped 5 bases and J dropped 4 bases, with 11 bases sitting between them.

The V and J genes are TRBV5-1 and TRBJ2-2, with unresolved D. The CDR3 is 15 residues long. Germline V gene lookup returns CDR1 SGHRS and CDR2 YFSETQ. Trimming pared 2 bases from V and 3 bases from J, leaving 11 bases between. The CDR3 protein is CASSLLPADTGELFF. The CDR3 coding sequence is TGCGCCAGCAGCTTATTACCCGCAGACACCGGGGAGCTGTTTTTT.

This clonotype was observed at least ten times. The genes are TRBV6-5 and TRBJ2-1, with D possibly being TRBD2 (5 bases). Germline V gives CDR1 MNHEY, CDR2 SVGAGI. With 2 bases removed from V and 9 bases from J, the gap between germline ends came to 14 bases. There are 14 residues in the CDR3. CDR3 amino acids: CASSYQRSGSEQFF. CDR3 sequence (DNA): TGTGCCAGCAGTTACCAGCGGAGCGGTAGTGAGCAGTTCTTC.

This clonotype showed up many times. The V gene is TRBV6-5, the J gene TRBJ2-5; the match to TRBD2 covers 7 bases. The CDR3 length is 15 residues. CDR1 and CDR2 (germline): MNHEY, SVGAGI. The trim removed 4 bases at V and 5 bases at J, leaving 10 bases unmatched. The CDR3 nucleotides read TGTGCCAGCAGTTGGCTAGAGGGAGGGAAGGAGACCCAGTACTTC. Translating it yields CASSWLEGGKETQYF.

This clonotype has ten or more counts. This rearrangement joins TRBV30 to TRBJ2-1; D is uncertain. Trimming shortened V by 1 base and J by 8 bases, and 15 bases separated the two germline ends. The CDR3 contains 14 residues. Per the germline V gene, CDR1 is GTSNPN and CDR2 is SVGIG (reference sequence). The CDR3 nucleotides are TGTGCCTGGAGTGGTAACCCCGATCGGGATGAGCAGTTCTTC. Residues: CAWSGNPDRDEQFF.

V and J are TRBV6-6 and TRBJ1-2; 8 nucleotides align to TRBD1. Germline V gives CDR1 MNHNY, CDR2 SVGAGI (reference sequence). This CDR3 has 14 residues. V was clipped by 7 bases and J by 7 bases; unmatched bases: 11. The CDR3 nucleotides are TGTGCCAGCACCCTGACAGGGGAAGGGTTTGGCTACACCTTC. Translating it yields CASTLTGEGFGYTF.

This sequence joins TRBV3-1 and TRBJ2-2; no definite D call. The germline V gene encodes CDR1 LGHDT and CDR2 YNNKEL (reference sequence). Trimming shortened V by 5 bases and J by 3 bases, and 10 bases separated the two germline ends. CDR3 length: 14 amino acids. This CDR3 is CASSFLGDTGELFF. The DNA for the CDR3 is TGTGCCAGCAGCTTCTTAGGCGACACCGGGGAGCTGTTTTTT.

There are many counts of this clonotype. The V call is TRBV5-1, the J call TRBJ2-7; D call uncertain. Per germline, CDR1 SGHRS and CDR2 YFSETQ. The CDR3 spans 13 residues. The germline V and J ends were trimmed by 0 bases and 3 bases, with 7 bases remaining between them. The chain's CDR3 is CASSLGDHYEQYF. The CDR3 DNA reads TGCGCCAGCAGCTTGGGTGACCACTACGAGCAGTACTTC.

There are many counts of this clonotype. The junction departs from germline at one end; a sequencing error may be responsible. CDR3 residues: CASSSWDISF. CDR3 DNA sequence: TGTGCCAGCAGCTCCTGGGACATTTCCTTC. This chain connects TRBV5-6 to TRBJ1-2; a weak D match, TRBD1 (6 bases). The CDR3 has 10 residues. Germline V CDR1 and CDR2: SGHDT, YYEEEE. Complete variable domain (other parts from reference TRBV5-6 and TRBJ1-2): DAGVTQSPTHLIKTRGQQVTLRCSPKSGHDTVSWYQQALGQGPQFIFQYYEEEERQRGNFPDRFSGHQFPNYSSELNVNALLLGDSALYLCASSSWDISFGSGTRLTVV.

The sample holds many counts of this clonotype. The chain joins TRBV11-2 to TRBJ2-3; the D call may be TRBD1 or TRBD2 (6 bases each). This CDR3 has 15 residues. Per the germline V gene, CDR1 is SGHAT and CDR2 is FQNNGV. V shed 0 bases and J shed 5 bases, with 12 bases lying between them. The CDR3 DNA sequence: TGTGCCAGCAGCTTAGACGGGGGCCCGGGAGATACGCAGTATTTT. This codes for CASSLDGGPGDTQYF.

In this sample, this clonotype turned up many times. The chain links TRBV20-1 to TRBJ2-7, with TRBD1 matching 7 bases. The germline V gene encodes CDR1 DFQATT and CDR2 SNEGSKA (reference sequence). The CDR3 spans 14 residues. The trim removed 1 base at V and 0 bases at J, leaving 3 bases unmatched. CDR3 bases: TGCAGTGCTAGAGGGCCAGGGGGCTCCTACGAGCAGTACTTC. This gives the protein CSARGPGGSYEQYF.

As for this clonotype: The CDR3 does not end in the conserved phenylalanine or tryptophan, so this is likely a read error. J is TRBJ2-2 and V is TRBV9; 7 bases map to TRBD1. This CDR3 comprises 16 residues. The germline CDR1 and CDR2 sequences are SGDLS and YYNGEE. J gave up 2 bases and V 3 bases, and 7 bases lay outside the gene matches. The CDR3 sequence: CASSAEGTANTGELFI. The CDR3 DNA reads TGTGCCAGCAGCGCAGAAGGGACAGCAAACACCGGGGAGCTGTTTATT.

This clonotype turned up a few times. The chain combines TRBV5-1 with TRBJ2-3; D call uncertain. The CDR3 runs to 14 residues. Between the trimmed V and J ends, which lost 4 bases and 0 bases, there was a span of 9 bases. The germline V gene encodes CDR1 SGHRS and CDR2 YFSETQ. In nucleotides, the CDR3 is TGCGCCAGCAGCGCTGAAACTAGCACAGATACGCAGTATTTT. It translates to CASSAETSTDTQYF.